The sequence of this T cell receptor beta chain was determined in a study of PD-1 blockade in classical Hodgkin lymphoma. TCRdb keeps only in-frame clones here, not all; method: immunoSEQ multiplex PCR. The sample yields more than 12,000 clones, about 86% seen once. In its sample, this clone was seen once. The length of the CDR3 is 13 residues. Germline V lookup: CDR1 KGHSH, CDR2 LQKENI. The ends were cut back, 4 bases at V and 5 bases at J, with 9 bases in the middle. All trial patients relapsed after autologous stem cell transplantation. This rearrangement joins TRBV18 to TRBJ1-5; unclear D gene. Sequenced here: peripheral blood mononuclear cells (PBMCs), sampled at baseline. This TCR was sampled from a human donor with classical Hodgkin lymphoma. The CDR3 nucleotides read TGTGCCAGCTCACTACCCGGGCATCAGCCCCAGCATTTT. Its protein product is CASSLPGHQPQHF.